Detailed here is one T cell receptor (beta chain). Time point in this sample: baseline pretreatment blood. Noted treatment: 15 Gy SBRT to primary tumor, nephrectomy 4 weeks later. Blood was sampled at baseline, 2 weeks and 4 weeks after SBRT. The sample belongs to a study of radiation and T cells in renal cell carcinoma. Sequencing was performed with immunoSEQ multiplex PCR; in TCRdb, only in-frame clones are kept and a portion is missing. The table shows 130,000 or so clones, with 70% to 90% occurring only once. The CDR3 spans 15 residues. The germline gives CDR1 MNHNY, CDR2 SVGAGI (reference sequence). V was clipped by 5 bases and J by 7 bases; unmatched bases: 5.

This chain joins TRBV6-6 and TRBJ1-6, with 10 bases fitting TRBD1. The TCR was taken from a woman between 45 and 65 years old with renal cell carcinoma. The sequencing here drew on blood, taken from a patient whose treatment included radiotherapy and nephrectomy. This CDR3 is CASSAGTGDNSPLHF. The CDR3 DNA is TGTGCCAGCAGTGCCGGGACAGGGGACAATTCACCCCTCCACTTT.